The clone carrying this T cell receptor beta chain came up a few times. The antigen remains unidentified. Construction of the TCRbeta library involved unique molecular identifiers. MiXCR was run by TCRdb on the PCR reads, yielding one entry per CDR3 protein. Here the sample spans 900,000 or so distinct CDR3 sequences, around 17% being singletons. Trimming shortened V by 6 bases and J by 1 base, and 6 bases separated the two germline ends. This CDR3 is built from 12 residues. Germline CDR1 SGHKS, CDR2 YYEKEE (reference sequence). These data are taken from a study of T-cell reconstitution after alpha-beta-depleted transplantation in children. Overall study findings and caveats: T-cell counts and diversity were attributed mostly to newly produced T cells one year after transplant.

This clonotype was sampled from a male patient aged 5 to 17 who had a stem cell transplant for acute lymphoblastic leukemia, so the T cells may come from the graft donor. The sequenced sample was PBMCs, mostly from graft donor cells, obtained 360 days after TCRalphabeta/CD19-depleted stem cell transplant. V is TRBV5-5 and J is TRBJ2-3; D is perhaps TRBD2 (5 bases). The CDR3 sequence is CASTGGTDTQYF. CDR3 in DNA: TGTGCCAGCACCGGGGGCACAGATACGCAGTATTTT.